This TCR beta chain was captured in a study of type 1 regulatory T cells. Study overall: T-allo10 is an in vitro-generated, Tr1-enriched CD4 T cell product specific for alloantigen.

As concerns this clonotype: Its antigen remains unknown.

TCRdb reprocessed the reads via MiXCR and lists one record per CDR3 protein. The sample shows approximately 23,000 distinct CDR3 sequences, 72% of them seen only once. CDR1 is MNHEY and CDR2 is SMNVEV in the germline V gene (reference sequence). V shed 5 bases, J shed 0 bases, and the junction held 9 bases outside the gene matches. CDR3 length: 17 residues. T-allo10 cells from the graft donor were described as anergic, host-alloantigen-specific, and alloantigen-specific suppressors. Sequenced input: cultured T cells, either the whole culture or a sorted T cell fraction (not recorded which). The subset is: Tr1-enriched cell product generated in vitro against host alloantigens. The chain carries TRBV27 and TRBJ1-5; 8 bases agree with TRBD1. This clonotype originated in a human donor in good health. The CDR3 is CASSRTGRGLSNQPQHF. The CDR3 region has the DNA TGTGCCAGCAGTCGTACAGGCAGGGGGCTTAGCAATCAGCCCCAGCATTTT.